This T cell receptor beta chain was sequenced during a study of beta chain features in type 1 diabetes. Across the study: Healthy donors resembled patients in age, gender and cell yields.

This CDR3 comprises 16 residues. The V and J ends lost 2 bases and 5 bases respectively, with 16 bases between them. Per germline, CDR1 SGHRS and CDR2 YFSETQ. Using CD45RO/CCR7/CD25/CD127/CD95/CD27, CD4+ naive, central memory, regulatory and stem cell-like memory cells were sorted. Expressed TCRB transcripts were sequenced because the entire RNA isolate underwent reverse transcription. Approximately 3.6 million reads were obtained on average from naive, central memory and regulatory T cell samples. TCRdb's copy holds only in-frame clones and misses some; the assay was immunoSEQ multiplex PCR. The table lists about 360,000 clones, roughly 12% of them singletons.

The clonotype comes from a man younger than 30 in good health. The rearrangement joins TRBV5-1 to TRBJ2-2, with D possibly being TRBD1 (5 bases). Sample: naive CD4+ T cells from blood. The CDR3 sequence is CASSFWTIKFTGELFF. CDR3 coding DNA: TGCGCCAGCAGCTTTTGGACAATCAAGTTTACCGGGGAGCTGTTTTTT.